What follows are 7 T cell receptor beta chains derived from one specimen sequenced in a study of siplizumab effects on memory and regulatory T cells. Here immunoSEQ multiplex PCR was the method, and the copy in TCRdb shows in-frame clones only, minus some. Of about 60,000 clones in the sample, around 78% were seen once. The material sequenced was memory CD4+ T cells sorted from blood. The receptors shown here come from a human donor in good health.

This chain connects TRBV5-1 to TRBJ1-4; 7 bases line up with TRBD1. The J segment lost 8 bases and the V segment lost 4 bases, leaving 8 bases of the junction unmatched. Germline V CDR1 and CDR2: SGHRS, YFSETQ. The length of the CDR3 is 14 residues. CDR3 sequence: CASSNDRDSEKLFF. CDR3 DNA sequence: TGCGCCAGCAGCAATGACAGGGACTCAGAAAAACTGTTTTTT.

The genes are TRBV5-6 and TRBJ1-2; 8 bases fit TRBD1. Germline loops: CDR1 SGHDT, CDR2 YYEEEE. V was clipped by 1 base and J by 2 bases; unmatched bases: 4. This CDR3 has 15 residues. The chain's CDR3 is CASSLIGTGNYGYTF. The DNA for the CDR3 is TGTGCCAGCAGCTTGATCGGGACAGGCAACTATGGCTACACCTTC.

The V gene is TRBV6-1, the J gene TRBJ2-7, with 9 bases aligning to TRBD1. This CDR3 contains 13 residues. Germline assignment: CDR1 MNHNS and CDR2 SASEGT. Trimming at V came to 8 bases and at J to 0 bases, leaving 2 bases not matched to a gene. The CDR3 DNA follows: TGTGCCAGCGGGGACAGGGTCTCCTACGAGCAGTACTTC. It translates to CASGDRVSYEQYF.

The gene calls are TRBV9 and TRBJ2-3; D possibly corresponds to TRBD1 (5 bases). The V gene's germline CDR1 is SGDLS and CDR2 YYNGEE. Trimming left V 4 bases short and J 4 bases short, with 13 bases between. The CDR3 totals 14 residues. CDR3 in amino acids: CASSFQGAADTQYF. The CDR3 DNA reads TGTGCCAGCAGCTTCCAGGGTGCTGCAGATACGCAGTATTTT.

CDR3 DNA: TGTGCCAGCAGCTTAGCGTCCAATTCACCCCTCCACTTT. Encoded protein: CASSLASNSPLHF. The genes are TRBV7-6 and TRBJ1-6; D is uncertain. This CDR3 comprises 13 residues. The ends were cut back, 0 bases at V and 7 bases at J, with 4 bases in the middle. From germline, CDR1 is SGHVS and CDR2 FNYEAQ.

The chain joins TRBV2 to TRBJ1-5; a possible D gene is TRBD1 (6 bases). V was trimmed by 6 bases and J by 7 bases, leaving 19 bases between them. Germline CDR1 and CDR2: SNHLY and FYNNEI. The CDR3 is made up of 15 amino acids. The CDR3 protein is CASSPTQGRGQPQHF. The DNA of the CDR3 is TGTGCCAGCAGCCCCACTCAGGGGAGAGGGCAGCCCCAGCATTTT.

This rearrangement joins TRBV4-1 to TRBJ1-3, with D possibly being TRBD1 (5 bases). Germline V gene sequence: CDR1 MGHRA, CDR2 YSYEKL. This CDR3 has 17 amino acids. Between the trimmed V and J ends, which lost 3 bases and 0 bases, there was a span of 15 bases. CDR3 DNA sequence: TGCGCCAGCAGCCAGGACTTCGACGGACACTCTGGAAACACCATATATTTT. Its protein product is CASSQDFDGHSGNTIYF.